This TCR beta chain was retrieved from a study of identical twins. This clonotype was recorded at least ten times. CDR1 and CDR2 (germline): SGHTA, FQGNSA. V was pared by 3 bases and J by 0 bases, with 6 bases between. The CDR3 runs 13 residues. A template switching step contributed a universal primer site, while unique molecular identifiers were present in the cDNA. Each CDR3 protein gets one entry after TCRdb re-called the 5' RACE reads with MiXCR. The table includes 1,800,000 or so distinct CDR3 sequences, roughly 35% detected once. The sequencing sample was made of cord blood. The sequence was obtained from a newborn girl in good health. This chain connects TRBV7-2 to TRBJ2-7; unclear D gene. CDR3 nucleotides: TGTGCCAGCAGCTTTAGACACTCCTACGAGCAGTACTTC. It specifies CASSFRHSYEQYF.